The 30 T cell receptor beta chains presented below share a single source sample, sequenced in a study of cytomegalovirus exposure and HLA in healthy donors. Vbeta (60) and Jbeta (13) primers were used in the PCR. Libraries were prepared by immunoSEQ multiplex PCR; TCRdb keeps only in-frame clonotypes and omits some of them. The sample includes roughly 120,000 clones, roughly four fifths of them seen just once. Material: PBMCs. The receptors were sampled from a male donor in good health and CMV-seropositive.

The V gene is TRBV6-5, the J gene TRBJ1-3; unclear D gene. CDR3 length: 12 amino acids. Germline CDR1 reads MNHEY; CDR2 reads SVGAGI. Trimming took off 7 bases at V and 7 bases at J, with 11 bases between the two ends. The CDR3 protein is CASISPLNTIYF. The CDR3 bases are TGTGCCAGCATCTCCCCCCTGAACACCATATATTTT.

The chain is built from TRBV7-6 and TRBJ1-1; the match to TRBD1 covers 8 bases. The length of the CDR3 is 15 residues. After removal of 5 bases from V and 0 bases from J, the junction contained 5 bases not matched to a gene. Looked up from germline, CDR1 is SGHVS and CDR2 is FNYEAQ. In DNA form, the CDR3 reads TGTGCCAGCAGCGTAAGACAGGGGATGAACACTGAAGCTTTCTTT. Translation gives CASSVRQGMNTEAFF.

The gene calls are TRBV25-1 and TRBJ2-3, with a tentative D call TRBD1 (6 bases). The CDR3 runs to 13 residues. V was pared by 1 base and J by 11 bases, with 13 bases between. Germline values: CDR1 MGHDK, CDR2 SYGVNS. CDR3 sequence reads: CASSELGAPGQYF. DNA for the CDR3: TGTGCCAGCAGTGAATTGGGGGCGCCAGGGCAGTATTTT.

The chain employs TRBV6-5 and TRBJ1-1; D gene ambiguous. V lost 2 bases, J lost 7 bases, and 14 bases lay in between. The germline gives CDR1 MNHEY, CDR2 SVGAGI. CDR3 length equals 14 residues. This CDR3 is CASSYMEGGGEAFF. For the CDR3, the DNA is TGTGCCAGCAGTTACATGGAGGGAGGAGGTGAAGCTTTCTTT.

V gene TRBV4-3 combines with J gene TRBJ2-7; possibly TRBD1 for D (5 bases). The V end was cut by 3 bases, the J end by 1 base, with 13 bases between. From germline, CDR1 is LGHNA and CDR2 YSLEER. CDR3 length: 15 residues. The CDR3 nucleotides read TGCGCCAGCAGCCAGGGGCTGGCGGATTCCTACGAGCAGTACTTC. It yields the protein CASSQGLADSYEQYF.

This chain joins TRBV10-2 and TRBJ2-7, with a possible D match to TRBD1 (5 bases). V lost 2 bases, J lost 3 bases, and 17 bases lay in between. The CDR3 is 16 amino acids. Germline V CDR1 and CDR2: WSHSY, SAAADI. CDR3 amino acids: CASSESMGMTVYEQYF. Written as DNA, the CDR3 is TGCGCCAGCAGTGAGAGTATGGGAATGACAGTCTACGAGCAGTACTTC.

The CDR3 DNA is TGTGCCAGCGCTTCAGCAGGGCAGGGGTCCGGGGAGCTGTTTTTT. Amino acids: CASASAGQGSGELFF. The gene calls are TRBV27 and TRBJ2-2; weak D call: TRBD1 (6 bases). The CDR3 contains 15 residues. Between the trimmed V and J ends, which lost 8 bases and 6 bases, there was a span of 19 bases. In germline, CDR1 is MNHEY, CDR2 SMNVEV (reference sequence).

The V and J genes are TRBV11-2 and TRBJ2-5; D remains unclear. The germline V and J ends were trimmed by 8 bases and 4 bases, with 17 bases remaining between them. Germline values: CDR1 SGHAT, CDR2 FQNNGV. The CDR3 loop spans 14 amino acids. CDR3 nucleotide sequence: TGTGCCAGCCGCAAGCTTCAAGTTGGAGAGACCCAGTACTTC. Its translation: CASRKLQVGETQYF.

The chain combines TRBV12-5 with TRBJ1-5, with D hard to call. This CDR3 contains 14 residues. Trimming cost V 5 bases and J 3 bases, with 11 bases left between them. CDR1 is LGHNT, CDR2 FRNRAP, per germline. Here the CDR3 reads CASGDRVANQPQHF. DNA for the CDR3: TGTGCTAGTGGTGACCGCGTAGCCAATCAGCCCCAGCATTTT.

The count of this clone is one. This chain joins TRBV27 and TRBJ2-7; TRBD2 matches 13 bases. There are 18 residues in the CDR3. Germline V gene sequence: CDR1 MNHEY, CDR2 SMNVEV (reference sequence). V gave up 3 bases and J gave up 2 bases; unmatched junction bases: 10. The DNA for the CDR3 is TGTGCCAGCAGTTTGACTAGCGGGAGGTTTGGCCTAACCTACGAGCAGTACTTC. This translates into CASSLTSGRFGLTYEQYF.

In its sample, this clone was seen once. This chain uses TRBV7-3 with TRBJ2-3; 9 bases line up with TRBD2. Germline values: CDR1 SGHTA, CDR2 FQGTGA. The V and J ends lost 2 bases and 0 bases, in that order; junction bases with no gene match: 6. The CDR3 loop spans 17 amino acids. CDR3 sequence: CASSLSPSGTSTDTQYF. The CDR3 DNA sequence: TGTGCCAGCAGCTTATCCCCTAGCGGGACTAGCACAGATACGCAGTATTTT.

In this sample, this clone turned up a few times. CDR3 in DNA: TGTGCCAGCAGCTTAGGGACAGCGAACAATGAGCAGTTCTTC. Translated: CASSLGTANNEQFF. This chain connects TRBV7-9 to TRBJ2-1; TRBD1 might be the D (6 bases). The CDR3 covers 14 residues. Trimming cost V 1 base and J 5 bases, with 9 bases left between them. Germline V gene data show CDR1 as SEHNR and CDR2 as FQNEAQ (reference sequence).

This chain links TRBV5-4 with TRBJ2-7; 9 positions match TRBD2. The CDR3 runs to 15 residues. The trim removed 3 bases at V and 5 bases at J, leaving 9 bases unmatched. Looked up from germline, CDR1 is SGHNT and CDR2 is YYREEE (reference sequence). In nucleotides, the CDR3 is TGTGCCAGCAGCTCCCTAGCGGGAATGTTCGACGAGCAGTACTTC. This sequence encodes CASSSLAGMFDEQYF.

The chain combines TRBV28 with TRBJ1-2; D is undetermined. The CDR3 loop spans 15 amino acids. V was shortened by 2 bases and J by 5 bases, with 15 bases between the two germline ends. The germline V gene has CDR1 MDHEN and CDR2 SYDVKM. CDR3 sequence: CASSLRLESIYGYTF. The DNA for the CDR3 is TGTGCCAGCAGTTTAAGACTCGAAAGCATTTATGGCTACACCTTC.

The chain joins TRBV4-3 to TRBJ1-2; D is ambiguous. This CDR3 is 13 amino acids long. V was pared by 1 base and J by 8 bases, with 11 bases between. In germline, CDR1 is LGHNA, CDR2 YSLEER. CDR3: CASSQGQAGGYTF. CDR3 nucleotides: TGCGCCAGCAGCCAAGGCCAGGCGGGGGGCTACACCTTC.

This rearrangement joins TRBV27 to TRBJ2-7; perhaps TRBD2 as D (6 bases). Germline V lookup: CDR1 MNHEY, CDR2 SMNVEV (reference sequence). The V end lost 6 bases, the J end lost 1 base, and 16 bases lay between the germline ends. CDR3 size: 15 residues. CDR3 sequence: CASRIGTDFSYEQYF. The CDR3 nucleotides read TGTGCCAGCAGGATCGGGACTGACTTTTCCTACGAGCAGTACTTC.

The chain links TRBV5-6 to TRBJ2-5, with D maybe TRBD2 (5 bases). This CDR3 has 15 residues. V dropped 0 bases and J dropped 5 bases, with 14 bases sitting between them. Germline V gene data show CDR1 as SGHDT and CDR2 as YYEEEE. The CDR3 spells CASSLDRGRWETQYF. The DNA for the CDR3 is TGTGCCAGCAGCTTGGACCGGGGAAGGTGGGAGACCCAGTACTTC.

This chain uses TRBV7-2 with TRBJ1-5; D is undetermined. The CDR3 length is 16 residues. Germline V gene data show CDR1 as SGHTA and CDR2 as FQGNSA. With 3 bases removed from V and 0 bases from J, the gap between germline ends came to 12 bases. The CDR3 spells CASSFEAAYSNQPQHF. The DNA for the CDR3 is TGTGCCAGCAGCTTTGAGGCGGCTTATAGCAATCAGCCCCAGCATTTT.

V usage is TRBV10-3 and J usage is TRBJ2-1, with TRBD2 matching over 8 bases. Germline V gives CDR1 ENHRY, CDR2 SYGVKD. The J segment lost 0 bases and the V segment lost 5 bases, leaving 6 bases of the junction unmatched. The CDR3 runs to 16 residues. This chain's CDR3 is CAISSLTSASYNEQFF. The CDR3 DNA is TGTGCCATCAGTTCCCTGACTAGCGCCTCCTACAATGAGCAGTTCTTC.

The V and J genes are TRBV4-3 and TRBJ2-4; the match to TRBD2 covers 7 bases. The V and J ends lost 1 base and 6 bases, in that order; junction bases with no gene match: 3. This CDR3 comprises 14 residues. Germline loops: CDR1 LGHNA, CDR2 YSLEER. The CDR3 protein is CASSQVGGGNIQYF. DNA for the CDR3: TGCGCCAGCAGCCAAGTTGGGGGGGGAAACATTCAGTACTTC.

The rearrangement joins TRBV9 to TRBJ2-5, with TRBD2 as a possible D gene (7 bases). Germline V gene sequence: CDR1 SGDLS, CDR2 YYNGEE. The V end lost 0 bases, the J end lost 7 bases, and 10 bases lay between the germline ends. CDR3 size: 13 residues. CDR3 DNA sequence: TGTGCCAGCAGCGTAGAAGGGGGGGGGACCCAGTACTTC. This gives the protein CASSVEGGGTQYF.

The genes are TRBV19 and TRBJ2-7, with 8 bases fitting TRBD2. CDR3 size: 13 residues. V trimming: 5 bases; J trimming: 6 bases; junction bases outside the gene matches: 6. In germline, CDR1 is LNHDA, CDR2 SQIVND (reference sequence). CDR3 nucleotides: TGTGCCAGTAGTCTGTCGGGGGGGGCCGAGCAGTACTTC. Its protein product is CASSLSGGAEQYF.

The CDR3 loop reads CASSHTTGTADNEQFF. The DNA for the CDR3 is TGTGCCAGCAGTCATACAACCGGGACAGCAGACAATGAGCAGTTCTTC. J is TRBJ2-1 and V is TRBV27; 7 bases are shared with TRBD1. The J segment lost 5 bases and the V segment lost 5 bases, leaving 12 bases of the junction unmatched. This CDR3 is 16 amino acids long. Germline V gene data show CDR1 as MNHEY and CDR2 as SMNVEV (reference sequence).

This clone was seen just once. The chain couples TRBV15 to TRBJ2-7; D is perhaps TRBD1 (5 bases). The V gene lost 6 bases and the J gene lost 3 bases, with 9 bases spanning the gap. Germline V gives CDR1 LNHNV, CDR2 YYDKDF (reference sequence). This CDR3 contains 12 residues. CDR3 loop: CATRGARYEQYF. The CDR3 DNA follows: TGTGCCACCAGAGGGGCTCGCTACGAGCAGTACTTC.

This clone has more than one count but fewer than ten. V is TRBV10-3 and J is TRBJ1-4; TRBD1 aligns across 11 bases. This CDR3 has 16 residues. The V and J ends lost 6 bases and 5 bases, in that order; junction bases with no gene match: 8. CDR1 is ENHRY, CDR2 SYGVKD, per germline. The CDR3 loop reads CAIRSGTGGQNEKLFF. Written as DNA, the CDR3 is TGTGCCATCAGGTCCGGGACAGGGGGTCAGAATGAAAAACTGTTTTTT.

This clone was observed a single time. The V call is TRBV7-2, the J call TRBJ2-1, with TRBD2 matching 8 bases. This CDR3 contains 15 residues. The junction had 7 bases not matched to a gene; V was cut back by 2 bases and J by 7 bases. Germline V gene lookup returns CDR1 SGHTA and CDR2 FQGNSA. CDR3 DNA sequence: TGTGCCAGCAGCTTACAAAGCGGGAGATGGAATGAGCAGTTCTTC. Amino acid sequence: CASSLQSGRWNEQFF.

V gene TRBV6-6 combines with J gene TRBJ2-2; D gene unclear. Deletions cut 7 bases from V and 3 bases from J, with 9 bases between. CDR3 length equals 13 residues. Germline V gene data show CDR1 as MNHNY and CDR2 as SVGAGI (reference sequence). The CDR3 sequence is CASILSHTGELFF. The CDR3 region has the DNA TGTGCCAGCATTCTTAGTCACACCGGGGAGCTGTTTTTT.

The genes are TRBV20-1 and TRBJ2-5; D possibly corresponds to TRBD2 (5 bases). This CDR3 is built from 11 residues. Per the germline V gene, CDR1 is DFQATT and CDR2 is SNEGSKA (reference sequence). V was shortened by 4 bases and J by 7 bases, with 10 bases between the two germline ends. In DNA form, the CDR3 reads TGCAGTGCTATTGGCCGGGGGACCCAGTACTTC. Amino acids: CSAIGRGTQYF.

The V gene is TRBV19, the J gene TRBJ1-5; the D is unclear. From germline, CDR1 is LNHDA and CDR2 SQIVND (reference sequence). The CDR3 has 13 residues. V was pared by 3 bases and J by 4 bases, with 7 bases between. Here the CDR3 DNA reads TGTGCCAGTAGTATTAGAGGGAATCAGCCCCAGCATTTT. Translating gives CASSIRGNQPQHF.

The chain links TRBV7-9 to TRBJ2-7; 10 bases are a match to TRBD1. Unmatched junction bases numbered 7, after V lost 5 bases and J lost 6 bases. This CDR3 is built from 14 residues. The germline V gene has CDR1 SEHNR and CDR2 FQNEAQ (reference sequence). CDR3: CASSPDRGLFEQYF. The CDR3 nucleotides are TGTGCCAGCAGCCCCGACAGGGGGCTGTTCGAGCAGTACTTC.